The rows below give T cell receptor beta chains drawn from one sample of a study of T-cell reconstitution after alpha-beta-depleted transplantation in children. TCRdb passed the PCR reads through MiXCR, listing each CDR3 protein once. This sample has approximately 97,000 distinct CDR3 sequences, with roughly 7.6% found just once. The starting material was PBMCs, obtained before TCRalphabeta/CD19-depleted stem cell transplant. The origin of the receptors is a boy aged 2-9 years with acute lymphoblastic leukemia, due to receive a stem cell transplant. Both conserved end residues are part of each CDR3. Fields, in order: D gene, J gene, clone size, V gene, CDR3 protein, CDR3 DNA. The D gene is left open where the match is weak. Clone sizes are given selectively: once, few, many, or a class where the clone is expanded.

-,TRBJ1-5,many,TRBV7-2,CASSLGVRQPQHF,TGTGCCAGCAGCTTAGGGGTGCGACAGCCCCAGCATTTT
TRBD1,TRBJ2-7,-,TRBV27,CASSWKPGQGYEQYF,TGTGCCAGCAGTTGGAAGCCGGGACAGGGGTACGAGCAGTACTTC
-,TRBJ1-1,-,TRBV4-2,CASSQAALATEAFF,TGTGCCAGCAGCCAAGCAGCTCTGGCCACTGAAGCTTTCTTT
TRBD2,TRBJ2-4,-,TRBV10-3,CAISESQVAGERVKNIQYF,TGTGCCATCAGTGAGTCGCAGGTAGCGGGGGAAAGGGTCAAAAACATTCAGTACTTC
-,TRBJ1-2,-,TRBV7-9,CASSPPRQTPSSYGYTF,TGTGCCAGCAGCCCACCCCGACAGACTCCTTCGAGTTATGGCTACACCTTC
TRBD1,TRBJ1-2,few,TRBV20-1,CSAVAGTAKTNGYTF,TGCAGTGCGGTAGCCGGGACAGCTAAGACGAATGGCTACACCTTC
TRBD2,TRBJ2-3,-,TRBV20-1,CSARGLAGEVDTQYF,TGCAGTGCTAGGGGGCTAGCGGGGGAGGTAGATACGCAGTATTTT
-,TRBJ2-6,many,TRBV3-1,CASSQGASEANVLTF,TGTGCCAGCAGCCAAGGGGCTTCCGAGGCCAACGTCCTGACTTTC
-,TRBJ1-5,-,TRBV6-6,CASSRQDNQPQHF,TGTGCCAGCAGTCGACAGGACAATCAGCCCCAGCATTTT
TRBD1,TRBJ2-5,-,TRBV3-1,CASSLPGQGEETQYF,TGTGCCAGCAGCCTTCCGGGACAGGGGGAAGAGACCCAGTACTTC
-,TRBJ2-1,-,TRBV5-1,CASRPHSVDEQFF,TGCGCCAGCAGACCCCATAGCGTGGATGAGCAGTTCTTC
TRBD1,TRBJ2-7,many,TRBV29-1,CSVAKHDRGYEQYF,TGCAGCGTTGCTAAGCACGACAGGGGGTACGAGCAGTACTTC
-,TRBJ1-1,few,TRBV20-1,CSARDPRGTNEAFF,TGCAGTGCTAGAGATCCCCGGGGAACTAATGAAGCTTTCTTT
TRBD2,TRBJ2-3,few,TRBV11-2,CASSLVVGLAVSTDTQYF,TGTGCCAGCAGCTTAGTTGTTGGGCTAGCGGTTAGCACAGATACGCAGTATTTT
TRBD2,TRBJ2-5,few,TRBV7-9,CASSLGGGTRETQYF,TGTGCCAGCAGCTTGGGCGGGGGTACGAGAGAGACCCAGTACTTC
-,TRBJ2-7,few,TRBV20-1,CSASSGRVLYEQYF,TGCAGTGCTAGTTCGGGCAGGGTTTTGTACGAGCAGTACTTC
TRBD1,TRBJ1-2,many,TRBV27,CASSPRTGVGYGYTF,TGTGCCAGCAGTCCAAGGACAGGGGTGGGCTATGGCTACACCTTC
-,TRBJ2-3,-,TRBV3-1,CASSQGLVTTDTQYF,TGTGCCAGCAGCCAAGGCCTAGTCACGACAGATACGCAGTATTTT
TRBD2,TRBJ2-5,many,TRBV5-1,CASRLAGGDETQYF,TGCGCCAGCCGACTAGCGGGGGGCGACGAGACCCAGTACTTC
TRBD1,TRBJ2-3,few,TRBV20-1,CSAGRGQGARDTQYF,TGCAGTGCGGGCCGGGGACAGGGGGCCAGAGATACGCAGTATTTT
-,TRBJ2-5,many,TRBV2,CASIQTQYF,TGTGCCAGCATTCAGACCCAGTACTTC
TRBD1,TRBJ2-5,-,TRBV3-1,CASTQGPGGETQYF,TGTGCCTCCACCCAAGGCCCAGGGGGAGAGACCCAGTACTTC
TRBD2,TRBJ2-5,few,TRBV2,CASSGDGGLETQYF,TGTGCCAGCAGTGGTGACGGGGGGTTGGAGACCCAGTACTTC
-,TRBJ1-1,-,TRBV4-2,CASSQDLGGESTEAFF,TGTGCCAGCAGCCAAGATCTTGGGGGGGAGAGCACTGAAGCTTTCTTT
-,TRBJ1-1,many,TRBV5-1,CASSLTVSRPTEAFF,TGCGCCAGCAGCTTGACGGTGTCTCGGCCCACTGAAGCTTTCTTT
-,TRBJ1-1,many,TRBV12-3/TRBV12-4,CASTQRRNTEAFF,TGTGCCAGCACCCAACGGAGGAACACTGAAGCTTTCTTT
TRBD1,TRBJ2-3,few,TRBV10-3,CAISEPTQGTGEAGTDTQYF,TGTGCCATCAGTGAGCCGACACAAGGGACAGGGGAAGCCGGGACAGATACGCAGTATTTT
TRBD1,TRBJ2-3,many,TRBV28,CASSPQGAGTDTQYF,TGTGCCAGCAGTCCGCAGGGGGCAGGCACAGATACGCAGTATTTT
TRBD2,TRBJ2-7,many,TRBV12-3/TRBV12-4,CASSIPTSGSSYEQYF,TGTGCCAGCAGTATCCCCACTAGCGGCAGCTCCTACGAGCAGTACTTC
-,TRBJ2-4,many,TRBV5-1,CASSPQEYDAKNIQYF,TGCGCCAGCAGCCCACAGGAATATGATGCCAAAAACATTCAGTACTTC
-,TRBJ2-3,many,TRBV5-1,CASSLGEGSTDTQYF,TGCGCCAGCAGCTTAGGTGAAGGATCCACAGATACGCAGTATTTT
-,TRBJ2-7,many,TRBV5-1,CASSLDPNYEQYF,TGCGCCAGCAGCTTGGATCCCAACTACGAGCAGTACTTC
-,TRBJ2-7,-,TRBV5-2,CAMGVGTVYEQYF,TGTGCCATGGGCGTCGGGACAGTCTACGAGCAGTACTTC
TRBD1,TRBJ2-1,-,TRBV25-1,CASSDSIAQGRSYNEQFF,TGTGCCAGCAGTGACTCCATCGCACAGGGGCGATCCTACAATGAGCAGTTCTTC
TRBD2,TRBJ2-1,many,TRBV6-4,CASSDGRGMAYNEQFF,TGTGCCAGCAGTGATGGGCGGGGGATGGCCTACAATGAGCAGTTCTTC
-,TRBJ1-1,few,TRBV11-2,CASSLEAGPTEAFF,TGTGCCAGCAGCTTAGAGGCAGGACCCACTGAAGCTTTCTTT
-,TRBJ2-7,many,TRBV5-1,CASSLTPGSAYEQYF,TGCGCCAGCAGCTTGACCCCAGGGAGTGCGTACGAGCAGTACTTC
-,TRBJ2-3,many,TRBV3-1,CASSPSRGGTDTQYF,TGTGCCAGCAGCCCCTCTCGCGGGGGCACAGATACGCAGTATTTT
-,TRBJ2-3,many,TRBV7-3,CASSLTGYTQYF,TGTGCCAGCAGCTTAACGGGATATACGCAGTATTTT
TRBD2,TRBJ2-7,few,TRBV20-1,CSFISGGADEQYF,TGCAGTTTTATTAGCGGGGGGGCGGACGAGCAGTACTTC
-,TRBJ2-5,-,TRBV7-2,CASSFDRAQETQYF,TGTGCCAGCAGCTTTGACAGAGCCCAAGAGACCCAGTACTTC
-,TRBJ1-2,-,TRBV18,CASSQNGYGYTF,TGTGCCAGCTCACAGAATGGCTATGGCTACACCTTC
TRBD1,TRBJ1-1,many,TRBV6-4,CASSSGTGGSEAFF,TGTGCCAGCAGTTCAGGGACAGGGGGCTCCGAAGCTTTCTTT